The sample holds many counts of the clone carrying this T cell receptor beta chain. Its antigen is as yet unknown. The data originate from a study of T cells in Graves' hyperthyroidism and ophthalmopathy. Whole-study results and caveats: Model predictions of ophthalmopathy came a median approximately seven months before onset. Blood shared most expanded thyroid clonotypes above 0.001.

Using RNA transcripts as the source, TCR beta CDR3 regions were amplified. TCR CDR3 underwent first-round RT-PCR with the HTBI primer set. Via MiXCR, TCRdb re-called the multiplex PCR reads, giving one row per CDR3 protein. The sample lists 270,000 or so distinct CDR3 sequences; less than 30% were seen once. In germline, CDR1 is SQVTM, CDR2 ANQGSEA. The germline V and J ends were trimmed by 4 bases and 4 bases, with 14 bases remaining between them. The CDR3 sequence is 14 residues long. Each patient was aged 18 to 65 and had newly diagnosed hyperthyroidism of under 2 months' duration. This chain connects TRBV29-1 to TRBJ1-5; D remains unclear. The TCR was taken from a man between 40 and 49 years old with Graves' hyperthyroidism that later progressed to Graves' ophthalmopathy. Sample: blood. The CDR3 reads CSVVGLGINQPQHF. CDR3 coding DNA: TGCAGCGTTGTCGGGCTCGGAATAAATCAGCCCCAGCATTTT.